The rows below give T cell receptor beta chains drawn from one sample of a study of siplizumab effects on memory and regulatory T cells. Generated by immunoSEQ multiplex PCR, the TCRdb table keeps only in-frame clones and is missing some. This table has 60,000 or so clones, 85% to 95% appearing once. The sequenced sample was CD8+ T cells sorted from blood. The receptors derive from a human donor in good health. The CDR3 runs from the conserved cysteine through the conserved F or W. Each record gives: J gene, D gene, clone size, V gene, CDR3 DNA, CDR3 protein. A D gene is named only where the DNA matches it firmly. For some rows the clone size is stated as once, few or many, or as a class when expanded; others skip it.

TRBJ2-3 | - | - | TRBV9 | TGTGCCAGCAGTGGTTCAGCGGTCGAGCGTAGCACAGATACGCAGTATTTT | CASSGSAVERSTDTQYF
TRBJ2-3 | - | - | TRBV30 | TGTGCCTGGAGTATGGGAATGGGGACAGATACGCAGTATTTT | CAWSMGMGTDTQYF
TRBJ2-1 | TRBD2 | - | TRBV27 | TGTGCCAGCAGTTTATCACCCGGTAGCGGGAGCAATGAGCAGTTCTTC | CASSLSPGSGSNEQFF
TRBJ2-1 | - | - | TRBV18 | TGTGCCAGCTCACCACCGTCTAACAGATACAATGAGCAGTTCTTC | CASSPPSNRYNEQFF
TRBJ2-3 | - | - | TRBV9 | TGTGCCAGCAGCTCCCTCAGCACAGATACGCAGTATTTT | CASSSLSTDTQYF
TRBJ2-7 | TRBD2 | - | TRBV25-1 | TGTGCCAGCAGTGAGCACGGGACTAGCAGATACGAGCAGTACTTC | CASSEHGTSRYEQYF
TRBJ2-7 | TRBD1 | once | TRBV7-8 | TGTGCCAGCAGCGCAGGGGGCGTCGAAGACGAGCAGTACTTC | CASSAGGVEDEQYF
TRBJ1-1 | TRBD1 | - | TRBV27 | TGTGCCAGCAGTCGATTGACAGGGGGTGACACTGAAGCTTTCTTT | CASSRLTGGDTEAFF
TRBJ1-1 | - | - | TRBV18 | TGTGCCAGCTCCCCGCAGGGGTTAGGCACTGAAGCTTTCTTT | CASSPQGLGTEAFF
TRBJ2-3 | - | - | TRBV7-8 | TGTGCCAGCACCTCTCGCACAGATACGCAGTATTTT | CASTSRTDTQYF
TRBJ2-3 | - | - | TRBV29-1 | TGCAGCGTTGTACCCTTAGCGGATGTCACAGATACGCAGTATTTT | CSVVPLADVTDTQYF
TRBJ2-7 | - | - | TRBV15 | TGTGCCACCAGCAGTTCCCGGAACTACGAGCAGTACTTC | CATSSSRNYEQYF